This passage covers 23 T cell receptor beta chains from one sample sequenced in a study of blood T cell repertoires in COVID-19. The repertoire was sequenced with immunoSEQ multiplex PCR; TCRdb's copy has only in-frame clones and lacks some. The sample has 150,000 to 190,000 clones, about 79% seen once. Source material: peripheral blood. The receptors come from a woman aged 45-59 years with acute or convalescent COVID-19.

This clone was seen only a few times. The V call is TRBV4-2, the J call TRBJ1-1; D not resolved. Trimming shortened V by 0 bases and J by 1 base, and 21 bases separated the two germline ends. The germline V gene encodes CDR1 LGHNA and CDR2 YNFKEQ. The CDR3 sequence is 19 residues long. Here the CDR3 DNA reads TGTGCCAGCAGCCAAGATTTGGTTATTTGGAGGGCCCCGAACACTGAAGCTTTCTTT. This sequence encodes CASSQDLVIWRAPNTEAFF.

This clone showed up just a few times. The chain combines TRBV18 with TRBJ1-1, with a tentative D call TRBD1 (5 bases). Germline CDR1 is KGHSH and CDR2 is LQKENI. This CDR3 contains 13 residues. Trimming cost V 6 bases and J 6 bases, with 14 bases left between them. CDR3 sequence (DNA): TGTGCCAGCTCCCAGGGTGTGGAAGCTGAAGCTTTCTTT. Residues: CASSQGVEAEAFF.

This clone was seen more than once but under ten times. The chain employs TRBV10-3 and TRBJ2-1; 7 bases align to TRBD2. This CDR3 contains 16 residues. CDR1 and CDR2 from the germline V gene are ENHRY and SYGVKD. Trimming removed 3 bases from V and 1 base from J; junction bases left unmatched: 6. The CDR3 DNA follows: TGTGCCATCAGTGATCCTGGCGGGAGATCCTACAATGAGCAGTTCTTC. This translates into CAISDPGGRSYNEQFF.

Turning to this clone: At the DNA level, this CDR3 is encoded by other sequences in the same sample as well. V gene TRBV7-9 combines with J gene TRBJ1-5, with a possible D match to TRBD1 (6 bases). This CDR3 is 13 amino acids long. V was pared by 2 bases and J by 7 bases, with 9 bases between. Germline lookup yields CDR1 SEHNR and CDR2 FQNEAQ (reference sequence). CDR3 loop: CASSLQGSQPQHF. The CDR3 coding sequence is TGTGCCAGCAGCTTACAGGGGAGCCAGCCCCAGCATTTT. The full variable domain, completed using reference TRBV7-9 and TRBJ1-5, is DTGVSQNPRHKITKRGQNVTFRCDPISEHNRLYWYRQTLGQGPEFLTYFQNEAQLEKSRLLSDRFSAERPKGSFSTLEIQRTEQGDSAMYLCASSLQGSQPQHFGDGTRLSIL.

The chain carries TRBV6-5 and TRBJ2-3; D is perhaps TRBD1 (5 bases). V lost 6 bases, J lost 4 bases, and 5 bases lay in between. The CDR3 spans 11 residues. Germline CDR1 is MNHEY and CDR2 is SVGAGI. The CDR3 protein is CASRQADTQYF. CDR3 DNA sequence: TGTGCCAGCAGACAGGCAGATACGCAGTATTTT.

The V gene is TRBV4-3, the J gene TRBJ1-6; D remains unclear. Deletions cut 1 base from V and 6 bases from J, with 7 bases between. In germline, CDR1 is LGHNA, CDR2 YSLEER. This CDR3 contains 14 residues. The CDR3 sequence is CASSQVGSNSPLHF. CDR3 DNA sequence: TGCGCCAGCAGCCAAGTTGGCAGTAATTCACCCCTCCACTTT.

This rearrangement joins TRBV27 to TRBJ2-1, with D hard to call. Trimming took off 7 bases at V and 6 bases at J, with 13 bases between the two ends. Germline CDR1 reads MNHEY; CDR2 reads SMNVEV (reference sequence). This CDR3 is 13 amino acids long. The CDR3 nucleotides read TGTGCCAGCATCGAGACTGGCGCCAATGAGCAGTTCTTC. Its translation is CASIETGANEQFF.

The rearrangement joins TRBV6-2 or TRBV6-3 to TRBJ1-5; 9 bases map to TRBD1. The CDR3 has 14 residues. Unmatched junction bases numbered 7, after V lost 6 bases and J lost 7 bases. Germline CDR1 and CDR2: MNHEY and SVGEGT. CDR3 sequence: CASSRQGGQQPQHF. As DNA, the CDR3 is TGTGCCAGCAGCCGACAGGGGGGCCAGCAGCCCCAGCATTTT.

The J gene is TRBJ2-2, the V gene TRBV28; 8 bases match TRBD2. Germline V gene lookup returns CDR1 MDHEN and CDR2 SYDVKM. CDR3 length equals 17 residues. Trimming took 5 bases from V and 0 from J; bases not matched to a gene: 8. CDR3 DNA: TGTGCCAGCAGTCCAGTACTAGCGGAGGCGAACACCGGGGAGCTGTTTTTT. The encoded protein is CASSPVLAEANTGELFF.

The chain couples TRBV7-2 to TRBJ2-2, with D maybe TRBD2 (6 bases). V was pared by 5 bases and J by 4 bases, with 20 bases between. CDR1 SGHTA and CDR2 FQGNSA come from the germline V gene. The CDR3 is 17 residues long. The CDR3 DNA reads TGTGCCAGCAGCCTTCAAGCGGCTAGCGCGGGCACCGGGGAGCTGTTTTTT. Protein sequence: CASSLQAASAGTGELFF. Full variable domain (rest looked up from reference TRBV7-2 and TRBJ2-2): GAGVSQSPSNKVTEKGKDVELRCDPISGHTALYWYRQSLGQGLEFLIYFQGNSAPDKSGLPSDRFSAERTGGSVSTLTIQRTQQEDSAVYLCASSLQAASAGTGELFFGEGSRLTVL.

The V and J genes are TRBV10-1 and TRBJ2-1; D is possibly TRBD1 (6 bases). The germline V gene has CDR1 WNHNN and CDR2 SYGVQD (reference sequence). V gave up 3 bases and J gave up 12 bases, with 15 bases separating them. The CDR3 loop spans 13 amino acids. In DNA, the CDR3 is TGCGCCAGCAGTGAAGACCAGGGGATGGGGCAGTTCTTC. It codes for CASSEDQGMGQFF.

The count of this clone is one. Here the CDR3 reads CAISAPQAGNTIYF. The CDR3 nucleotides read TGTGCCATCAGTGCACCTCAGGCGGGAAACACCATATATTTT. The chain carries TRBV10-3 and TRBJ1-3; D is undetermined. This CDR3 has 14 amino acids. Germline CDR1 ENHRY, CDR2 SYGVKD. The germline V and J ends were trimmed by 4 bases and 4 bases, with 11 bases remaining between them.

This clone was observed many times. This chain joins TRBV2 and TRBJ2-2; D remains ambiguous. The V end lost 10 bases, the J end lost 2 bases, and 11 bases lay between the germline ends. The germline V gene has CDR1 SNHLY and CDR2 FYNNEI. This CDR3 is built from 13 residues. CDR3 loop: CATKPLNTGELFF. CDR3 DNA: TGTGCCACCAAGCCCTTAAACACCGGGGAGCTGTTTTTT.

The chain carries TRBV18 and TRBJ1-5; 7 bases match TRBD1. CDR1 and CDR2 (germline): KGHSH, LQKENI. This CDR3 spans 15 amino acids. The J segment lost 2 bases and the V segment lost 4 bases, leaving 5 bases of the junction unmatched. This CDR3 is CASSQRQGGNQPQHF. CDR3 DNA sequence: TGTGCCAGCTCACAACGACAGGGAGGCAATCAGCCCCAGCATTTT.

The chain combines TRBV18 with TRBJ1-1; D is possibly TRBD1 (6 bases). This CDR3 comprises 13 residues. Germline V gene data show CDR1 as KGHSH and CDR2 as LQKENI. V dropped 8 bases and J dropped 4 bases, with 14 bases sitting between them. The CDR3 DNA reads TGTGCCAGCCGACAAGGGGGGGGCACTGAAGCTTTCTTT. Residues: CASRQGGGTEAFF.

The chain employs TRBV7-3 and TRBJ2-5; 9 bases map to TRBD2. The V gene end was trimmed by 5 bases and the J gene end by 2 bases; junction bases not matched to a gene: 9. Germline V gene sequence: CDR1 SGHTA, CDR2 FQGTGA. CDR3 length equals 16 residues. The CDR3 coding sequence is TGTGCCAGCAGCATAGGAGCGGGGGGCTTACAAGAGACCCAGTACTTC. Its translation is CASSIGAGGLQETQYF. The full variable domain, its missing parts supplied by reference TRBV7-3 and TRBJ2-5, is GAGVSQTPSNKVTEKGKYVELRCDPISGHTALYWYRQSLGQGPEFLIYFQGTGAADDSGLPNDRFFAVRPEGSVSTLKIQRTERGDSAVYLCASSIGAGGLQETQYFGPGTRLLVL.

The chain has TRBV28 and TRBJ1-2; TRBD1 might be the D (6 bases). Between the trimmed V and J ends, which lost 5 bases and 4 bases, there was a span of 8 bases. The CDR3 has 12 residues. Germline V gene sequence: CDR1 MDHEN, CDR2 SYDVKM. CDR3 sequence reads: CASSRGGYGYTF. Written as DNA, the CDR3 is TGTGCCAGCAGTAGGGGGGGCTATGGCTACACCTTC.

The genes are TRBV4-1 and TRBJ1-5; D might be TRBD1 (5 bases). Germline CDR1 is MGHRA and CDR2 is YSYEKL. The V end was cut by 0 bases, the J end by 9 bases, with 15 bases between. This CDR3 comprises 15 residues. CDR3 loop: CASSQDGGLSAPQHF. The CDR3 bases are TGCGCCAGCAGCCAAGACGGGGGGTTGAGTGCGCCCCAGCATTTT.

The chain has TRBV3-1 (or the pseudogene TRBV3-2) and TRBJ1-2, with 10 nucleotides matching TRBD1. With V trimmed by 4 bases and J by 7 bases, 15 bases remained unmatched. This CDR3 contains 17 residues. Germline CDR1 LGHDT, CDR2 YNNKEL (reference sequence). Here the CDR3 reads CASSPLAPGQGTPGYTF. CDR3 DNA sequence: TGTGCCAGCAGCCCACTCGCTCCGGGACAGGGGACCCCTGGCTACACCTTC.

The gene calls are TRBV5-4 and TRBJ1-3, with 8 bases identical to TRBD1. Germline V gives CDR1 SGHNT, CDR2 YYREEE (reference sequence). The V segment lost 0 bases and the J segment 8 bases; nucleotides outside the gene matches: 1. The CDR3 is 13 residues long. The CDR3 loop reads CASSLDRGDTIYF. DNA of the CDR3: TGTGCCAGCAGCTTGGACAGGGGGGACACCATATATTTT.

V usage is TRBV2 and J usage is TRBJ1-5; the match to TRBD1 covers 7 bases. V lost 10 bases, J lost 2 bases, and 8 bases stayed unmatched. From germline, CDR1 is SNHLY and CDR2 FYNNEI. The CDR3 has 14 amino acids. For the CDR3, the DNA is TGTGCCACTTCAAACAGGGGAGGCAATCAGCCCCAGCATTTT. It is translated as CATSNRGGNQPQHF.

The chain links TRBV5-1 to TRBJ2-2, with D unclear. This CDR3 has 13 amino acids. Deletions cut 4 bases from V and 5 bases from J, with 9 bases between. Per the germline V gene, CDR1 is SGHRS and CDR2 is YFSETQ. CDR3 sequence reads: CASSQTSTGELFF. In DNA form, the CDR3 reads TGCGCCAGCAGCCAAACAAGTACCGGGGAGCTGTTTTTT.

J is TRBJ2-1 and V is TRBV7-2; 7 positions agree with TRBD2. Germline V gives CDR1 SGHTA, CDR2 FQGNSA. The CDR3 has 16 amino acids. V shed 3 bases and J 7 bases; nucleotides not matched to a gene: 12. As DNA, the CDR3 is TGTGCCAGCAGCTTGAGTGGGGGAGGGCCGAAGAATGAGCAGTTCTTC. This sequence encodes CASSLSGGGPKNEQFF.